One and the same sample provided the 9 T cell receptor beta chains below, sequenced in a study of T-cell memory formation after mild COVID-19 (dated by TCRdb to the early 2020s). Libraries were made using 5' RACE. The sample was run on an Illumina NovaSeq 6000. TCRdb cleaned the public reads at Q25 with fastp, built clones with MiXCR and kept in-frame beta chains. Rows matching on CDR3 protein sequence are summarized as one entry with the most common DNA and genes. The sample table holds about 340,000 distinct CDR3 sequences, of which 10% to 15% were seen once. The ten largest clones take up about 21% of the sample. Material for sequencing was PBMCs or a T cell subset sorted from them (not recorded which). The receptors stem from a man aged 18 to 30 who had mild COVID-19 (a few samples of this study predate the infection). The sample titles of this study are shuffled in the database, so cell type and time point are left out; the donor was told from shared clones.

This clonotype came up a few times. The chain combines TRBV6-5 with TRBJ1-5; D remains ambiguous. The V and J ends lost 6 bases and 0 bases respectively, with 12 bases between them. The CDR3 contains 15 residues. CDR1 is MNHEY and CDR2 is SVGAGI in the germline V gene. The CDR3 DNA follows: TGTGCCAGCAGGCGTACAGATGATAGCAATCAGCCCCAGCATTTT. Translation: CASRRTDDSNQPQHF.

This chain joins TRBV12-3 or TRBV12-4 and TRBJ2-5; D unresolved. V gave up 5 bases and J gave up 5 bases, with 21 bases separating them. The length of the CDR3 is 16 residues. The chain's CDR3 is CASSADLTRPGETQYF. In DNA form, the CDR3 reads TGTGCCAGCAGTGCGGATTTGACTCGACCTGGGGAGACCCAGTACTTC.

The CDR3 sequence: CASSLSNQGHQPQHF. Here the CDR3 DNA reads TGTGCCAGCAGTTTATCGAATCAAGGGCATCAGCCCCAGCATTTT. This rearrangement joins TRBV27 to TRBJ1-5; D call uncertain. This CDR3 has 15 amino acids. CDR1 MNHEY and CDR2 SMNVEV come from the germline V gene (reference sequence). Between the trimmed V and J ends, which lost 0 bases and 5 bases, there was a span of 11 bases.

The chain links TRBV7-9 to TRBJ2-1; D is ambiguous. Looked up from germline, CDR1 is SEHNR and CDR2 is FQNEAQ (reference sequence). The CDR3 runs to 13 residues. V lost 1 base and J 6 bases, leaving 7 bases between the germline ends. The CDR3: CASSLVAVNEQFF. CDR3 nucleotides: TGTGCCAGCAGCTTAGTCGCCGTCAATGAGCAGTTCTTC.

The J gene is TRBJ2-7, the V gene TRBV27; either TRBD1 or TRBD2 may fit D (6 bases each). The germline CDR1 and CDR2 sequences are MNHEY and SMNVEV (reference sequence). The CDR3 contains 15 residues. Trimming shortened V by 6 bases and J by 5 bases, and 20 bases separated the two germline ends. The DNA of the CDR3 is TGTGCCAGCAGCCGCAAGGGGGGCTGGATGAACGAGCAGTACTTC. Translation gives CASSRKGGWMNEQYF.

The chain carries TRBV4-1 and TRBJ1-1; D might be TRBD1 (5 bases). CDR1 and CDR2 from the germline V gene are MGHRA and YSYEKL. Trimming stripped 1 base from V and 3 bases from J, with 6 bases between. The CDR3 covers 13 residues. CDR3 sequence reads: CASSQAGDTEAFF. The DNA for the CDR3 is TGCGCCAGCAGCCAAGCGGGGGACACTGAAGCTTTCTTT.

The chain couples TRBV6-6 to TRBJ1-2; 12 bases match TRBD1. CDR1 is MNHNY and CDR2 is SVGAGI in the germline V gene (reference sequence). V shed 8 bases, J shed 5 bases, and the junction held 6 bases outside the gene matches. The CDR3 totals 14 residues. This chain's CDR3 is CASGDRGPDYGYTF. The CDR3 DNA is TGTGCCAGCGGGGACAGGGGGCCTGATTATGGCTACACCTTC.

There are a few counts of this clonotype. The rearrangement uses TRBV7-2 and TRBJ1-2, with D tentatively TRBD1 (5 bases). The CDR3 contains 13 residues. V dropped 5 bases and J dropped 4 bases, with 11 bases sitting between them. CDR1 and CDR2 (germline): SGHTA, FQGNSA. DNA of the CDR3: TGTGCCAGCAGCCAGGGTCAACTCTATGGCTACACCTTC. Residues: CASSQGQLYGYTF.

Here the CDR3 reads CASSYGKTQYF. The CDR3 nucleotides are TGTGCCAGCAGTTACGGGAAGACCCAGTACTTC. The chain is built from TRBV6-6 and TRBJ2-5; no reliable D call. Trimming left V 2 bases short and J 6 bases short, with 4 bases between. CDR3 length equals 11 residues. Germline CDR1 is MNHNY and CDR2 is SVGAGI (reference sequence).